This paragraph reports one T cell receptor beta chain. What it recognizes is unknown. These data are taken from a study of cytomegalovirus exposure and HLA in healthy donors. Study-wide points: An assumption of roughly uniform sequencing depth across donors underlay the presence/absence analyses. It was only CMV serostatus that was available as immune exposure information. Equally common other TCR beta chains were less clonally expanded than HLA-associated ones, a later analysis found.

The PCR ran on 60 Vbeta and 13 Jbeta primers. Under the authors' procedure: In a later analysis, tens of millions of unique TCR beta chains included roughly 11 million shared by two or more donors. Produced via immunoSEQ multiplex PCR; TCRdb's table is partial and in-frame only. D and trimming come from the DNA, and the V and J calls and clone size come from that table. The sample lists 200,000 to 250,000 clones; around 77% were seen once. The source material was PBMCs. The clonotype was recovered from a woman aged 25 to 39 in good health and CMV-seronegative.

The CDR3 DNA sequence: TGCGCCAGCAGCTTGGAAGGGACAGAAGGGGAGACCCAGTACTTC. Protein: CASSLEGTEGETQYF. The chain links TRBV5-1 to TRBJ2-5, with TRBD1 matching over 7 bases. CDR1 and CDR2 from the germline V gene are SGHRS and YFSETQ. V shed 0 bases and J 5 bases; nucleotides not matched to a gene: 7. The CDR3 runs 15 residues.